Below are 23 T cell receptor beta chains sequenced from a single sample in a study of T cell responses to AZD1222 COVID-19 vaccine. Clones were read by immunoSEQ multiplex PCR, and TCRdb kept only the in-frame ones, dropping some. The sample contains fewer than 150,000 clones, around 91% of which appear only once. The specimen comprised peripheral blood, sampled on day 0 of AZD1222 vaccination. These receptors came from an adult in good health.

The chain couples TRBV24-1 to TRBJ2-2, with 9 bases lining up with TRBD1. V lost 3 bases and J lost 7; bases outside the gene matches: 5. From germline, CDR1 is KGHDR and CDR2 SFDVKD. The CDR3 has 15 residues. CDR3 sequence: CATSDPGQGIGELFF. The CDR3 DNA reads as TGTGCCACCAGTGATCCGGGACAGGGCATCGGGGAGCTGTTTTTT.

The CDR3 nucleotides read TGTGCCAGCAGCCAGGCAGACAGGGGTAGAAATGAGCAGTTCTTC. Its translation is CASSQADRGRNEQFF. This chain joins TRBV3-1 (or the pseudogene TRBV3-2) and TRBJ2-1; 8 nucleotides align to TRBD1. The germline V gene has CDR1 LGHDT and CDR2 YNNKEL (reference sequence). V lost 3 bases to trimming and J lost 7 bases; unmatched junction nucleotides: 8. The CDR3 is 15 residues long.

This rearrangement joins TRBV5-8 to TRBJ1-4; D is perhaps TRBD1 (6 bases). This CDR3 is built from 16 residues. Germline loops: CDR1 SGHTS, CDR2 YDEGEE. The V gene lost 2 bases and the J gene lost 0 bases, with 11 bases spanning the gap. The CDR3 DNA reads as TGTGCCAGCAGCTTCCGGACAGCAGCAACTAATGAAAAACTGTTTTTT. Amino acid sequence: CASSFRTAATNEKLFF.

This chain connects TRBV19 to TRBJ2-6; D perhaps matches TRBD1 (5 bases). The CDR3 contains 16 residues. V was clipped by 6 bases and J by 0 bases, with 12 bases between them. In germline, CDR1 is LNHDA, CDR2 SQIVND (reference sequence). The CDR3 DNA reads as TGTGCCAGTAGAGGGGCTTTTACCTCTGGGGCCAACGTCCTGACTTTC. Translated, it gives CASRGAFTSGANVLTF.

The V gene is TRBV5-1, the J gene TRBJ2-5; no clear D gene. Germline V gene lookup returns CDR1 SGHRS and CDR2 YFSETQ. V gave up 4 bases and J gave up 3 bases, with 16 bases separating them. The CDR3 has 15 residues. The CDR3: CASSPFGQTEETQYF. The CDR3 DNA reads as TGCGCCAGCAGCCCCTTTGGCCAGACGGAAGAGACCCAGTACTTC.

The CDR3 DNA is TGTGCCAGTAGTATTAGCGAAAAACTGTTTTTT. It codes for CASSISEKLFF. The chain combines TRBV19 with TRBJ1-4; D remains ambiguous. Germline V gives CDR1 LNHDA, CDR2 SQIVND (reference sequence). Trimming removed 3 bases at V and 8 bases at J, with 4 bases between. The CDR3 runs to 11 residues.

J is TRBJ1-2 and V is TRBV29-1; TRBD1 is a possible D gene (6 bases). CDR1 SQVTM and CDR2 ANQGSEA come from the germline V gene. Trimming removed 2 bases at V and 8 bases at J, with 12 bases between. CDR3 length: 12 amino acids. The CDR3: CSVEQGFGGYTF. The CDR3, as DNA: TGCAGCGTTGAACAGGGGTTTGGGGGCTACACCTTC. Full variable domain (rest looked up from reference TRBV29-1 and TRBJ1-2): SAVISQKPSRDICQRGTSLTIQCQVDSQVTMMFWYRQQPGQSLTLIATANQGSEATYESGFVIDKFPISRPNLTFSTLTVSNMSPEDSSIYLCSVEQGFGGYTFGSGTRLTVV.

The gene calls are TRBV6-5 and TRBJ2-7; D gene uncertain. This CDR3 is 16 amino acids long. Germline CDR1 and CDR2: MNHEY and SVGAGI. With 0 bases removed from V and 0 bases from J, the gap between germline ends came to 12 bases. The CDR3 nucleotides read TGTGCCAGCAGTTACTCGAGAGCGACGAGCTCCTACGAGCAGTACTTC. Amino acids: CASSYSRATSSYEQYF.

The chain recombines TRBV18 with TRBJ2-5; TRBD2 aligns across 16 bases. The CDR3 runs 17 residues. V lost 5 bases to trimming and J lost 5 bases; unmatched junction nucleotides: 8. The V gene's germline CDR1 is KGHSH and CDR2 LQKENI. The CDR3, as DNA: TGTGCCAGCTCAAAACCGGGACTAGCGGGGGGGTCGGAGACCCAGTACTTC. Translating gives CASSKPGLAGGSETQYF. The whole variable domain, filled in from reference TRBV18 and TRBJ2-5, reads NAGVMQNPRHLVRRRGQEARLRCSPMKGHSHVYWYRQLPEEGLKFMVYLQKENIIDESGMPKERFSAEFPKEGPSILRIQQVVRGDSAAYFCASSKPGLAGGSETQYFGPGTRLLVL.

The rearrangement joins TRBV28 to TRBJ2-7; unclear D gene. The CDR3 runs 13 residues. Deletions cut 8 bases from V and 3 bases from J, with 14 bases between. Looked up from germline, CDR1 is MDHEN and CDR2 is SYDVKM. CDR3 nucleotide sequence: TGTGCCAGCGAGGAAAGTGGTAGCTACGAGCAGTACTTC. Its protein is CASEESGSYEQYF. Full variable domain (missing parts from reference TRBV28 and TRBJ2-7): DVKVTQSSRYLVKRTGEKVFLECVQDMDHENMFWYRQDPGLGLRLIYFSYDVKMKEKGDIPEGYSVSREKKERFSLILESASTNQTSMYLCASEESGSYEQYFGPGTRLTVT.

Of note for this clone: This sample also contains other DNA sequences that code for the same CDR3. The rearrangement joins TRBV3-1 (or the pseudogene TRBV3-2) to TRBJ1-1; D is perhaps TRBD1 (6 bases). From germline, CDR1 is LGHDT and CDR2 YNNKEL (reference sequence). There are 13 residues in the CDR3. The V and J ends lost 0 bases and 4 bases respectively, with 6 bases between them. The CDR3 loop is CASSQDRGTEAFF. For the CDR3, the DNA is TGTGCCAGCAGCCAAGACAGGGGCACTGAAGCTTTCTTT.

The V call is TRBV6-5, the J call TRBJ2-1, with D tentatively TRBD2 (7 bases). V was trimmed by 6 bases and J by 6 bases, leaving 18 bases between them. The CDR3 covers 15 residues. Germline V gene sequence: CDR1 MNHEY, CDR2 SVGAGI. The CDR3 bases are TGTGCCAGCAGACAGTGGGCGGGGGCTATCAATGAGCAGTTCTTC. Protein: CASRQWAGAINEQFF.

Only a few counts were recorded for this clone. The rearrangement joins TRBV6-4 to TRBJ2-1, with 7 bases that match TRBD1. The CDR3 loop spans 14 amino acids. The V and J ends lost 4 bases and 9 bases, in that order; junction bases with no gene match: 9. Germline V lookup: CDR1 MRHNA, CDR2 SNTAGT. The CDR3 nucleotides read TGTGCCAGCAGTGGGGGACAGTCGCTAGGTGAGCAGTTCTTC. As protein: CASSGGQSLGEQFF.

The CDR3 loop reads CASSNGTQGQPQHF. The CDR3 coding sequence is TGTGCCAGCAGCAATGGAACGCAAGGACAGCCCCAGCATTTT. This chain connects TRBV11-1 to TRBJ1-5; D gene uncertain. The CDR3 extends over 14 amino acids. CDR1 SGHAT and CDR2 FQDESV come from the germline V gene (reference sequence). The V gene lost 5 bases and the J gene lost 7 bases, with 15 bases spanning the gap.

This rearrangement joins TRBV5-1 to TRBJ1-1; possibly TRBD1 for D (5 bases). This CDR3 comprises 14 residues. V was pared by 5 bases and J by 6 bases, with 17 bases between. CDR1 SGHRS and CDR2 YFSETQ come from the germline V gene. The CDR3 sequence is CASRAAGGVSEAFF. In DNA, the CDR3 is TGCGCCAGCAGGGCAGCAGGAGGGGTCTCTGAAGCTTTCTTT. Complete variable domain (other parts from reference TRBV5-1 and TRBJ1-1): KAGVTQTPRYLIKTRGQQVTLSCSPISGHRSVSWYQQTPGQGLQFLFEYFSETQRNKGNFPGRFSGRQFSNSRSEMNVSTLELGDSALYLCASRAAGGVSEAFFGQGTRLTVV.

The chain couples TRBV6-1 to TRBJ2-6; no reliable D call. V was cut by 1 base and J by 1 base, with 5 bases left in between. The CDR3 is 15 amino acids. Germline lookup yields CDR1 MNHNS and CDR2 SASEGT. Written as DNA, the CDR3 is TGTGCCAGCAGTGAAGAAAAATCTGGGGCCAACGTCCTGACTTTC. It translates to CASSEEKSGANVLTF.

In DNA form, the CDR3 reads TGTGCCAGCAGCCGGACGGCTACGTTAGAGACCCAGTACTTC. It is translated as CASSRTATLETQYF. This chain joins TRBV7-2 and TRBJ2-5; D gene unclear. The CDR3 sequence is 14 residues long. The V gene lost 5 bases and the J gene lost 4 bases, with 14 bases spanning the gap. Germline V lookup: CDR1 SGHTA, CDR2 FQGNSA.

The J gene is TRBJ1-1, the V gene TRBV13; D is unclear. This CDR3 contains 14 residues. CDR1 is PRHDT, CDR2 FYEKMQ, per germline (reference sequence). Between the trimmed V and J ends, which lost 0 bases and 0 bases, there was a span of 5 bases. CDR3 region: CASSLGQLNTEAFF. The CDR3 DNA reads as TGTGCCAGCAGCTTAGGACAGCTGAACACTGAAGCTTTCTTT.

The chain joins TRBV10-1 to TRBJ2-2, with 10 bases matching TRBD1. J gave up 5 bases and V 5 bases, and 5 bases lay outside the gene matches. The CDR3 spans 15 residues. CDR1 is WNHNN, CDR2 SYGVQD, per germline (reference sequence). CDR3 amino acids: CASSPRQGATGELFF. The DNA for the CDR3 is TGCGCCAGCAGTCCCCGACAGGGGGCTACCGGGGAGCTGTTTTTT.

The rearrangement joins TRBV28 to TRBJ2-5; no clear D gene. The CDR3 contains 14 residues. CDR1 and CDR2 (germline): MDHEN, SYDVKM. Trimming took 3 bases from V and 0 from J, leaving 8 bases between them. CDR3 sequence reads: CASSFLLDQETQYF. For the CDR3, the DNA is TGTGCCAGCAGTTTTTTGCTGGACCAAGAGACCCAGTACTTC.

The V call is TRBV29-1, the J call TRBJ1-5, with 9 bases that match TRBD1. Germline assignment: CDR1 SQVTM and CDR2 ANQGSEA. The V segment lost 4 bases and the J segment 4 bases; nucleotides outside the gene matches: 5. The CDR3 has 14 residues. CDR3 protein: CSVVLGTGNQPQHF. The CDR3 DNA follows: TGCAGCGTTGTCTTGGGGACAGGGAATCAGCCCCAGCATTTT.

The chain is built from TRBV19 and TRBJ2-1, with unresolved D. The V and J ends lost 3 bases and 3 bases respectively, with 12 bases between them. Germline CDR1 and CDR2: LNHDA and SQIVND (reference sequence). The CDR3 covers 15 residues. CDR3 in amino acids: CASSMAPSGYNEQFF. In nucleotides, the CDR3 is TGTGCCAGTAGTATGGCCCCTTCGGGCTACAATGAGCAGTTCTTC.

The CDR3 reads CASSAMRYGYTF. The DNA of the CDR3 is TGTGCCAGTAGTGCGATGCGCTATGGCTACACCTTC. The chain joins TRBV19 to TRBJ1-2; unclear D gene. This CDR3 has 12 amino acids. CDR1 and CDR2 from the germline V gene are LNHDA and SQIVND (reference sequence). V was trimmed by 5 bases and J by 4 bases, leaving 8 bases between them.